These 16 T cell receptor beta chains share one sample of origin, sequenced in a study of blood T cell repertoires in COVID-19. TCRdb keeps only in-frame clones here, not all; method: immunoSEQ multiplex PCR. In the table there are 130,000 or so clones, around 76% of which are singletons. Sequences were obtained from peripheral blood. These receptors originate from a human donor in a cohort sampled during active COVID-19.

There are a few counts of this clone. This chain links TRBV10-2 with TRBJ1-6; 10 bases are a match to TRBD1. The CDR3 runs 16 residues. V lost 7 bases, J lost 9 bases, and 12 bases stayed unmatched. The germline gives CDR1 WSHSY, CDR2 SAAADI. The CDR3 nucleotides read TGCGCCAGCAACTCCCGGGACAGGGGTGTAGGTTCACCCCTCCACTTT. Its protein is CASNSRDRGVGSPLHF.

The J gene is TRBJ1-4, the V gene TRBV4-2; D is unclear. CDR1 is LGHNA, CDR2 YNFKEQ, per germline. Trimming cost V 0 bases and J 0 bases, with 5 bases left between them. The length of the CDR3 is 15 residues. Here the CDR3 DNA reads TGTGCCAGCAGCCAAGATGAGGCAACTAATGAAAAACTGTTTTTT. It translates to CASSQDEATNEKLFF.

There are a few counts of this clone. The chain links TRBV5-6 to TRBJ1-5; D call uncertain. Trimming removed 4 bases at V and 2 bases at J, with 13 bases between. Germline V gives CDR1 SGHDT, CDR2 YYEEEE. This CDR3 comprises 15 residues. DNA of the CDR3: TGTGCCAGCAGCGTTGCGACGAGGGGCAATCAGCCCCAGCATTTT. Translating it yields CASSVATRGNQPQHF.

The genes are TRBV10-3 and TRBJ2-5, with TRBD2 matching 8 bases. Germline CDR1 is ENHRY and CDR2 is SYGVKD. The V and J ends lost 4 bases and 3 bases, in that order; junction bases with no gene match: 7. This CDR3 comprises 15 residues. DNA of the CDR3: TGTGCCATCAGTGGTCGGGGACTAGACGAAGAGACCCAGTACTTC. Protein: CAISGRGLDEETQYF.

This clone appeared a single time. The chain couples TRBV5-1 to TRBJ1-1; D is unclear. Per germline, CDR1 SGHRS and CDR2 YFSETQ. The ends were cut back, 4 bases at V and 2 bases at J, with 9 bases in the middle. This CDR3 has 13 amino acids. In DNA, the CDR3 is TGCGCCAGCAGCGTGCAGACAAACACTGAAGCTTTCTTT. It encodes CASSVQTNTEAFF.

The rearrangement links TRBV6-6 to TRBJ1-1; TRBD1 matches at 7 bases. The ends lost 8 bases at V and 1 base at J; junction bases unmatched: 7. This CDR3 has 14 residues. CDR1 is MNHNY and CDR2 is SVGAGI in the germline V gene (reference sequence). For the CDR3, the DNA is TGTGCCAGCTCTACAGGGGCTACGAACACTGAAGCTTTCTTT. Its translation is CASSTGATNTEAFF.

The chain is built from TRBV6-5 and TRBJ1-2; the D gene is possibly TRBD1 (6 bases). This CDR3 has 15 amino acids. CDR1 is MNHEY, CDR2 SVGAGI, per germline. Trimming left V 7 bases short and J 4 bases short, with 19 bases between. CDR3 sequence reads: CASTPRPDSIYGYTF. CDR3 nucleotide sequence: TGTGCCAGCACTCCCAGGCCGGACAGCATCTATGGCTACACCTTC.

This clone has a single count. This chain links TRBV13 with TRBJ2-3; the D is unclear. The CDR3 totals 14 residues. Between the trimmed V and J ends, which lost 4 bases and 3 bases, there was a span of 11 bases. The V gene's germline CDR1 is PRHDT and CDR2 FYEKMQ (reference sequence). CDR3 nucleotides: TGTGCCAGCAGCTCTGAGATACGAACAGATACGCAGTATTTT. This sequence encodes CASSSEIRTDTQYF. Supplemented by reference TRBV13 and TRBJ2-3, the full variable domain reads AAGVIQSPRHLIKEKRETATLKCYPIPRHDTVYWYQQGPGQDPQFLISFYEKMQSDKGSIPDRFSAQQFSDYHSELNMSSLELGDSALYFCASSSEIRTDTQYFGPGTRLTVL.

The gene calls are TRBV6-5 and TRBJ2-3; the match to TRBD1 covers 10 bases. The CDR3 is 15 residues long. From germline, CDR1 is MNHEY and CDR2 SVGAGI. Trimming at V came to 1 base and at J to 5 bases, leaving 3 bases not matched to a gene. The DNA of the CDR3 is TGTGCCAGCAGTTACTTGGGACAGGGGCAAGATACGCAGTATTTT. Residues: CASSYLGQGQDTQYF.

The chain carries TRBV13 and TRBJ1-3, with D perhaps TRBD1 (5 bases). This CDR3 is 15 amino acids long. The germline CDR1 and CDR2 sequences are PRHDT and FYEKMQ (reference sequence). V was cut by 1 base and J by 0 bases, with 7 bases left in between. The CDR3 spells CASSLEGPSGNTIYF. In DNA form, the CDR3 reads TGTGCCAGCAGCTTAGAGGGGCCCTCTGGAAACACCATATATTTT.

V is TRBV29-1 and J is TRBJ1-1; D is unresolved. With 7 bases removed from V and 1 base from J, the gap between germline ends came to 10 bases. Looked up from germline, CDR1 is SQVTM and CDR2 is ANQGSEA. The CDR3 has 12 residues. The CDR3: CSAAFTNTEAFF. The CDR3, as DNA: TGCAGCGCAGCCTTTACGAACACTGAAGCTTTCTTT.

The chain combines TRBV5-4 with TRBJ2-1; 7 nucleotides line up with TRBD2. CDR1 and CDR2 from the germline V gene are SGHNT and YYREEE (reference sequence). The trim removed 3 bases at V and 0 bases at J, leaving 9 bases unmatched. This CDR3 has 17 amino acids. The CDR3 protein is CASSSKRGRDSYNEQFF. The DNA for the CDR3 is TGTGCCAGCAGCTCTAAGCGGGGCCGGGACTCCTACAATGAGCAGTTCTTC.

This chain joins TRBV2 and TRBJ1-1; unclear D gene. Germline V gene data show CDR1 as SNHLY and CDR2 as FYNNEI. The CDR3 covers 15 residues. The V and J ends lost 10 bases and 4 bases respectively, with 22 bases between them. CDR3 amino acids: CAIPRGDISSTEAFF. Here the CDR3 DNA reads TGTGCCATCCCCCGGGGAGACATCTCCTCCACTGAAGCTTTCTTT.

The chain combines TRBV10-1 with TRBJ1-1; tentatively, D is TRBD1 (5 bases). Trimming pared 4 bases from V and 0 bases from J, leaving 9 bases between. The CDR3 runs 14 residues. Germline V gene data show CDR1 as WNHNN and CDR2 as SYGVQD (reference sequence). The CDR3 DNA reads as TGCGCCAGCAGTGGTGGGGGGATGAACACTGAAGCTTTCTTT. This encodes CASSGGGMNTEAFF.

The gene calls are TRBV3-1 (or the pseudogene TRBV3-2) and TRBJ2-5, with a possible D match to TRBD2 (5 bases). Germline values: CDR1 LGHDT, CDR2 YNNKEL (reference sequence). The V end lost 3 bases, the J end lost 10 bases, and 15 bases lay between the germline ends. The CDR3 covers 13 residues. The CDR3 DNA reads as TGTGCCAGCAGCCAGTCCCCGTTTCGGGGCCAGTACTTC. This gives the protein CASSQSPFRGQYF.

The CDR3 is CASSLLGGPYEQYF. DNA for the CDR3: TGTGCCAGCAGCTTGTTAGGCGGCCCCTACGAGCAGTACTTC. V and J are TRBV5-6 and TRBJ2-7, with D uncertain. The length of the CDR3 is 14 residues. Germline V gene data show CDR1 as SGHDT and CDR2 as YYEEEE. V lost 1 base to trimming and J lost 2 bases, with 10 bases between them.